The next 25 T cell receptor beta chains were all read from a single sample in a study of cytomegalovirus exposure and HLA in healthy donors. Both 60 Vbeta primers and 13 Jbeta primers went into the PCR. Assay used: immunoSEQ multiplex PCR; TCRdb lists only in-frame clones, some missing. The table lists some 160,000 clones, roughly 77% of them singletons, with 2.2% in the top ten. The specimen was PBMCs. The receptors derive from a man in his fifties or sixties in good health and CMV-seropositive.

To note about this clone: Mismatch with germline at one junction end may stem from a read error. The identical CDR3 is also encoded by other nucleotide sequences in the sample. The chain has TRBV7-2 and TRBJ1-1, with TRBD1 matching 9 bases. The CDR3 consists of 14 residues. Germline V gene data show CDR1 as SGHTA and CDR2 as FQGNSA. Written as DNA, the CDR3 is TGCGCCAGCAGGGCGGGACAGGGGAACACTGAAGCTTTCTTT. It is translated as CASRAGQGNTEAFF.

The chain carries TRBV5-1 and TRBJ2-3, with 8 nucleotides matching TRBD1. The CDR3 has 16 amino acids. V lost 2 bases, J lost 3 bases, and 8 bases stayed unmatched. Germline lookup yields CDR1 SGHRS and CDR2 YFSETQ. CDR3 residues: CASSFSGQGRTDTQYF. CDR3 bases: TGCGCCAGCAGCTTTTCTGGACAGGGCCGTACAGATACGCAGTATTTT.

The genes are TRBV10-2 and TRBJ1-1; 8 bases map to TRBD1. Germline V gene data show CDR1 as WSHSY and CDR2 as SAAADI. The CDR3 is 12 residues long. J was trimmed by 1 base and V by 8 bases; bases with no gene match: 0. CDR3 sequence reads: CASGTGNTEAFF. The CDR3 DNA follows: TGCGCCAGCGGGACAGGGAACACTGAAGCTTTCTTT.

This clone was counted a single time. The chain has TRBV28 and TRBJ2-3; tentatively, D is TRBD2 (6 bases). CDR1 is MDHEN and CDR2 is SYDVKM in the germline V gene. The ends were cut back, 4 bases at V and 6 bases at J, with 8 bases in the middle. This CDR3 spans 12 amino acids. CDR3 DNA: TGTGCCAGCAGTTCGAGCGGGGATACGCAGTATTTT. Protein: CASSSSGDTQYF.

This clone has just one count. The chain carries TRBV5-5 and TRBJ2-1, with 7 bases identical to TRBD1. CDR3 size: 15 residues. V shed 4 bases, J shed 1 base, and the junction held 5 bases outside the gene matches. The germline V gene has CDR1 SGHKS and CDR2 YYEKEE (reference sequence). DNA of the CDR3: TGTGCCAGCAGCAGAGGGGACAGTTCCTACAATGAGCAGTTCTTC. It yields the protein CASSRGDSSYNEQFF.

The chain uses TRBV7-2 and TRBJ1-2; 10 positions match TRBD1. This CDR3 contains 12 residues. CDR1 is SGHTA, CDR2 FQGNSA, per germline. V shed 7 bases, J shed 6 bases, and the junction held 2 bases outside the gene matches. DNA of the CDR3: TGTGCCAGCAACGGACAGGGGGATGGCTACACCTTC. Translating gives CASNGQGDGYTF.

This clone was seen only once. The rearrangement uses TRBV11-2 and TRBJ2-7, with 9 bases aligning to TRBD1. Germline CDR1 and CDR2: SGHAT and FQNNGV. With 3 bases clipped from V and 3 bases from J, the junction kept 6 bases outside the gene matches. The CDR3 is 15 amino acids. CDR3 nucleotide sequence: TGTGCCAGCAGCTTGGCGGGACAGGGCCTCTACGAGCAGTACTTC. Amino acids: CASSLAGQGLYEQYF. Full variable domain (missing parts from reference TRBV11-2 and TRBJ2-7): EAGVAQSPRYKIIEKRQSVAFWCNPISGHATLYWYQQILGQGPKLLIQFQNNGVVDDSQLPKDRFSAERLKGVDSTLKIQPAKLEDSAVYLCASSLAGQGLYEQYFGPGTRLTVT.

This sequence joins TRBV7-9 and TRBJ1-2; D perhaps matches TRBD1 (6 bases). V was pared by 5 bases and J by 4 bases, with 17 bases between. Looked up from germline, CDR1 is SEHNR and CDR2 is FQNEAQ (reference sequence). The CDR3 totals 15 residues. The CDR3 is CASSAGSIRGYGYTF. The CDR3, as DNA: TGTGCCAGCAGCGCAGGCTCTATCAGGGGCTATGGCTACACCTTC. The full variable domain, rest sourced from reference TRBV7-9 and TRBJ1-2, is DTGVSQNPRHKITKRGQNVTFRCDPISEHNRLYWYRQTLGQGPEFLTYFQNEAQLEKSRLLSDRFSAERPKGSFSTLEIQRTEQGDSAMYLCASSAGSIRGYGYTFGSGTRLTVV.

The V gene is TRBV7-2, the J gene TRBJ2-7; possibly TRBD1 for D (6 bases). The CDR3 runs 15 residues. Germline V gene sequence: CDR1 SGHTA, CDR2 FQGNSA. Trimming took off 2 bases at V and 4 bases at J, with 15 bases between the two ends. DNA for the CDR3: TGTGCCAGCAGCTTATCCCAGGGGCTTACGTACGAGCAGTACTTC. Protein product: CASSLSQGLTYEQYF.

This chain uses TRBV5-6 with TRBJ2-1; TRBD1 matches at 11 bases. The germline V gene has CDR1 SGHDT and CDR2 YYEEEE. After removal of 3 bases from V and 7 bases from J, the junction contained 0 bases not matched to a gene. The CDR3 covers 13 residues. CDR3: CASSWDRGNEQFF. Here the CDR3 DNA reads TGTGCCAGCAGCTGGGACAGGGGGAATGAGCAGTTCTTC. Filled out from reference TRBV5-6 and TRBJ2-1, the complete variable domain reads DAGVTQSPTHLIKTRGQQVTLRCSPKSGHDTVSWYQQALGQGPQFIFQYYEEEERQRGNFPDRFSGHQFPNYSSELNVNALLLGDSALYLCASSWDRGNEQFFGPGTRLTVL.

V gene TRBV5-6 combines with J gene TRBJ1-3; D remains ambiguous. Trimming took 2 bases from V and 7 from J, leaving 7 bases between them. There are 12 residues in the CDR3. The germline V gene has CDR1 SGHDT and CDR2 YYEEEE. The CDR3 nucleotides read TGTGCCAGCAGCTTCGGTAGTAACACCATATATTTT. This translates into CASSFGSNTIYF.

The chain employs TRBV4-1 and TRBJ2-5; a possible D gene is TRBD2 (6 bases). The germline V gene encodes CDR1 MGHRA and CDR2 YSYEKL. This CDR3 is built from 19 residues. The germline V and J ends were trimmed by 0 bases and 3 bases, with 23 bases remaining between them. CDR3 in amino acids: CASSQDERVGNMVEETQYF. In DNA form, the CDR3 reads TGCGCCAGCAGCCAAGATGAGCGGGTGGGCAATATGGTGGAAGAGACCCAGTACTTC.

This clone has just one count. The chain carries TRBV5-1 and TRBJ2-5; no firm D call. V lost 3 bases, J lost 1 base, and 10 bases lay in between. This CDR3 region has 14 residues. CDR1 and CDR2 from the germline V gene are SGHRS and YFSETQ. DNA of the CDR3: TGCGCCAGCAGCTCGCCAGGAATCCAAGAGACCCAGTACTTC. The encoded protein is CASSSPGIQETQYF.

This clone was counted once. V is TRBV7-6 and J is TRBJ2-2; 7 bases map to TRBD1. The CDR3 sequence is 16 residues long. V lost 2 bases to trimming and J lost 1 base; unmatched junction nucleotides: 4. Germline CDR1 reads SGHVS; CDR2 reads FNYEAQ. In DNA, the CDR3 is TGTGCCAGCAGCTTAAGGGGGACAGTGAACACCGGGGAGCTGTTTTTT. This codes for CASSLRGTVNTGELFF.

The genes are TRBV19 and TRBJ1-2; 7 bases align to TRBD1. V lost 5 bases and J lost 5; bases outside the gene matches: 5. The CDR3 spans 13 residues. Germline values: CDR1 LNHDA, CDR2 SQIVND (reference sequence). The CDR3 spells CASSSTGRYGYTF. CDR3 DNA: TGTGCCAGTAGTTCGACAGGGAGGTATGGCTACACCTTC.

This chain joins TRBV4-2 and TRBJ1-2; D may be TRBD1 (6 bases). The germline V and J ends were trimmed by 0 bases and 8 bases, with 7 bases remaining between them. Germline CDR1 LGHNA, CDR2 YNFKEQ. This CDR3 contains 12 residues. The CDR3 nucleotides are TGTGCCAGCAGCCAAGAAGGGGGAGGCTACACCTTC. This codes for CASSQEGGGYTF.

This sequence joins TRBV18 and TRBJ2-1; perhaps TRBD1 as D (6 bases). The germline V gene has CDR1 KGHSH and CDR2 LQKENI. Trimming shortened V by 3 bases and J by 0 bases, and 9 bases separated the two germline ends. CDR3 length: 15 residues. CDR3 sequence (DNA): TGTGCCAGCTCACCGGGGGCGAGCTCCTACAATGAGCAGTTCTTC. Protein: CASSPGASSYNEQFF.

The chain recombines TRBV5-1 with TRBJ1-5; tentative D call: TRBD1 (5 bases). Trimming took off 8 bases at V and 6 bases at J, with 30 bases between the two ends. CDR1 and CDR2 from the germline V gene are SGHRS and YFSETQ. This CDR3 comprises 18 residues. As DNA, the CDR3 is TGCGCCAGGACTACTTGTGATTGCGGGGCGACCCGAGGTCAGCCCCAGCATTTT. Translated, it gives CARTTCDCGATRGQPQHF. The full variable domain, completed using reference TRBV5-1 and TRBJ1-5, is KAGVTQTPRYLIKTRGQQVTLSCSPISGHRSVSWYQQTPGQGLQFLFEYFSETQRNKGNFPGRFSGRQFSNSRSEMNVSTLELGDSALYLCARTTCDCGATRGQPQHFGDGTRLSIL.

The chain employs TRBV7-2 and TRBJ1-5; maybe TRBD1 (6 bases). Trimming removed 0 bases at V and 4 bases at J, with 7 bases between. The CDR3 has 14 residues. Germline CDR1 and CDR2: SGHTA and FQGNSA. CDR3 nucleotides: TGTGCCAGCAGCTTAGCCAGGGGAAATCAGCCCCAGCATTTT. Its protein is CASSLARGNQPQHF.

The genes are TRBV25-1 and TRBJ1-1; 11 nucleotides align to TRBD1. Unmatched junction bases numbered 13, after V lost 4 bases and J lost 6 bases. This CDR3 comprises 17 residues. The germline CDR1 and CDR2 sequences are MGHDK and SYGVNS. The CDR3 loop is CASSAPRSGQGVSEAFF. CDR3 in DNA: TGTGCCAGCAGTGCCCCTCGTTCGGGACAGGGGGTGTCTGAAGCTTTCTTT.

This chain links TRBV6-4 with TRBJ2-2, with a tentative D call TRBD2 (6 bases). V was shortened by 4 bases and J by 3 bases, with 6 bases between the two germline ends. The germline V gene encodes CDR1 MRHNA and CDR2 SNTAGT. This CDR3 region has 13 residues. The CDR3 DNA reads as TGTGCCAGCAGTGGGGGGGACACCGGGGAGCTGTTTTTT. It encodes CASSGGDTGELFF.

The CDR3 loop is CASSPGLWTALNTEAFF. CDR3 coding DNA: TGTGCCAGCTCACCAGGGCTCTGGACAGCTTTGAACACTGAAGCTTTCTTT. The chain recombines TRBV18 with TRBJ1-1, with D possibly matching TRBD1 (6 bases). The V gene lost 2 bases and the J gene lost 0 bases, with 16 bases spanning the gap. CDR1 and CDR2 (germline): KGHSH, LQKENI. This CDR3 is 17 amino acids long.

This sequence joins TRBV5-1 and TRBJ1-4; TRBD1 might be the D (6 bases). Between the trimmed V and J ends, which lost 0 bases and 3 bases, there was a span of 12 bases. Germline V CDR1 and CDR2: SGHRS, YFSETQ. The CDR3 contains 16 residues. The CDR3: CASSLGTESSNEKLFF. For the CDR3, the DNA is TGCGCCAGCAGCTTGGGGACAGAGAGTTCTAATGAAAAACTGTTTTTT.

The J gene is TRBJ2-7, the V gene TRBV19, with 7 bases fitting TRBD2. V trimming: 3 bases; J trimming: 6 bases; junction bases outside the gene matches: 2. Germline-derived CDR1 and CDR2 are LNHDA and SQIVND (reference sequence). The CDR3 is 12 amino acids. The CDR3 bases are TGTGCCAGTAGTATCGGCGGGGGCGAGCAGTACTTC. It specifies CASSIGGGEQYF.

The sample holds a few counts of this clone. The chain has TRBV7-8 and TRBJ2-2; 7 positions agree with TRBD1. CDR3 size: 15 residues. Germline V gene sequence: CDR1 SGHVS, CDR2 FQNEAQ. V shed 6 bases, J shed 2 bases, and the junction held 6 bases outside the gene matches. The DNA of the CDR3 is TGTGCCAGCAGGATCCGGGACAGAAACACCGGGGAGCTGTTTTTT. Translating it yields CASRIRDRNTGELFF.